This T cell receptor beta chain was obtained from a study of blood T cell repertoires in COVID-19. The CDR3 totals 14 residues. Germline V lookup: CDR1 MNHNS, CDR2 SASEGT. V was pared by 3 bases and J by 4 bases, with 12 bases between. TCRdb's table, derived via immunoSEQ multiplex PCR, lists solely in-frame clones and lacks some. The sample has about 250,000 clones; around four fifths are singletons. The chain carries TRBV6-1 and TRBJ1-2, with a tentative D call TRBD1 (5 bases). The source is an elderly man with acute or convalescent COVID-19. Input material: peripheral blood. The CDR3 nucleotides are TGTGCCAGCAGTGAGGCAGGAGGGGCCTATGGCTACACCTTC. It specifies CASSEAGGAYGYTF.